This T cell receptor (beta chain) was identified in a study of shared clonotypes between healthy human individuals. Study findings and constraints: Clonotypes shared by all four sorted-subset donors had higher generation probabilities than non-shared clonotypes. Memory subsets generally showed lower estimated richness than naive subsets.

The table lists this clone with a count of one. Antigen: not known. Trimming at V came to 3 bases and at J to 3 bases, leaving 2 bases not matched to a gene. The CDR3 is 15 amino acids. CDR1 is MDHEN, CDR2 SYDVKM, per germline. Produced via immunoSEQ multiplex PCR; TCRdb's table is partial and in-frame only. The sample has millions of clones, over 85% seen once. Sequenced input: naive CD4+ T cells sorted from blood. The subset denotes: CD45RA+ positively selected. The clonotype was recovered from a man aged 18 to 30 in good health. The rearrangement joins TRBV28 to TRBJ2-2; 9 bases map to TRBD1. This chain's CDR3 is CASSFRDRDTGELFF. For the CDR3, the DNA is TGTGCCAGCAGTTTCCGGGACAGGGACACCGGGGAGCTGTTTTTT.